This is a list of T cell receptor beta chains from one sample in a study of CD8+CD57+ T cells in acquired aplastic anemia. Using its own MiXCR run on the reads, TCRdb lists one record per CDR3 protein. The sample lists about 170,000 distinct CDR3 sequences, 47% occurring once. The sample taken for sequencing was sorted CD4+, CD8+, or CD8+CD57+ T cells (not recorded which) from PBMCs. The receptors were sampled from a human donor with aplastic anemia. Both conserved end residues are part of each CDR3. Each record gives: clone size, V gene, J gene, D gene, CDR3 protein, CDR3 DNA. The D gene is left open where the match is weak. Rows may omit the clone size; those that give it use once, few, many or a size class.

-	TRBV29-1	TRBJ2-7	TRBD2	CSVGSSGAHEQYF	TGCAGCGTCGGGTCTAGCGGGGCCCACGAGCAGTACTTC
few	TRBV7-6	TRBJ2-7	-	CASSLASGSSYEQYF	TGTGCCAGCAGCTTAGCTTCCGGGAGCTCCTACGAGCAGTACTTC
many	TRBV5-1	TRBJ1-4	-	CASSFGGSTNEKLFF	TGCGCCAGCAGCTTCGGCGGGTCAACTAATGAAAAACTGTTTTTT
many	TRBV7-9	TRBJ2-1	TRBD2	CASSSPGTSGYNEQFF	TGTGCCAGCAGCTCACCCGGGACTAGCGGGTACAATGAGCAGTTCTTC
-	TRBV2	TRBJ1-1	-	CASPLDLSNTEAFF	TGTGCTAGCCCTCTAGACCTTTCGAACACTGAAGCTTTCTTT
many	TRBV9	TRBJ2-3	-	CASSVVVTDTQYF	TGTGCCAGCAGCGTAGTAGTCACAGATACGCAGTATTTT
-	TRBV15	TRBJ1-1	-	CATAPPQGGDTEAFF	TGTGCCACCGCCCCCCCACAGGGAGGGGACACTGAAGCTTTCTTT
many	TRBV19	TRBJ1-4	-	CASSIGGRSEKLFF	TGTGCCAGTAGTATCGGGGGGCGAAGTGAAAAACTGTTTTTT
few	TRBV5-1	TRBJ1-1	-	CASSLDLNAEAFF	TGCGCCAGCAGCTTGGACCTTAACGCTGAAGCTTTCTTT
-	TRBV10-3	TRBJ1-5	TRBD1	CAISAAGTGISNQPQHF	TGTGCCATCAGTGCCGCCGGGACAGGGATTAGCAATCAGCCCCAGCATTTT
once	TRBV19	TRBJ1-1	-	CASSVALNSEAFF	TGTGCCAGTAGTGTGGCACTAAACTCTGAAGCTTTCTTT
many	TRBV20-1	TRBJ2-7	-	CSAKKGPGEQYF	TGCAGTGCTAAAAAAGGCCCAGGCGAGCAGTACTTC
-	TRBV4-3	TRBJ2-6	-	CASSQAVSGANVLTF	TGCGCCAGCAGCCAAGCGGTCTCTGGGGCCAACGTCCTGACTTTC
many	TRBV7-8	TRBJ1-1	-	CASSQNTEAFF	TGTGCCAGCAGCCAGAACACTGAAGCTTTCTTT
-	TRBV29-1	TRBJ2-7	-	CSGTGWLSYEQYF	TGCAGTGGGACGGGGTGGTTGTCCTACGAGCAGTACTTC
many	TRBV2	TRBJ1-3	-	CASSVARPPGNTIYF	TGTGCCAGCAGCGTCGCCAGGCCCCCCGGAAACACCATATATTTT
many	TRBV7-9	TRBJ1-1	-	CASSLDRWGAHTEAFF	TGTGCCAGCAGCTTAGATAGGTGGGGAGCGCACACTGAAGCTTTCTTT
many	TRBV27	TRBJ2-5	TRBD1	CASSQVGQVQETQYF	TGTGCCAGCAGTCAGGTGGGACAGGTCCAAGAGACCCAGTACTTC
many	TRBV5-6	TRBJ2-1	TRBD2	CASSLVASGGLEQFF	TGTGCCAGCAGCTTGGTGGCTAGCGGGGGGCTTGAGCAGTTCTTC
-	TRBV11-2	TRBJ2-1	TRBD2	CASSLGPGLAGGGEQFF	TGTGCCAGCAGCTTAGGACCGGGACTAGCGGGGGGAGGCGAGCAGTTCTTC
many	TRBV19	TRBJ2-7	-	CASRTGASDEQYF	TGTGCCAGTAGGACCGGGGCCTCGGACGAGCAGTACTTC
many	TRBV12-3/TRBV12-4	TRBJ2-7	TRBD2	CASSLALAGLSYEQYF	TGTGCCAGCAGTTTAGCGCTAGCGGGGTTATCCTACGAGCAGTACTTC
many	TRBV7-9	TRBJ2-1	TRBD2	CASSPGRYNEQFF	TGTGCCAGCAGCCCCGGGAGGTACAATGAGCAGTTCTTC
-	TRBV10-3	TRBJ2-1	TRBD2	CAISGTSGRSYNEQFF	TGTGCCATCAGTGGGACTAGCGGTAGGTCCTACAATGAGCAGTTCTTC
many	TRBV5-1	TRBJ2-1	-	CASSGGAYNEQFF	TGCGCCAGCAGCGGAGGGGCCTACAATGAGCAGTTCTTC
-	TRBV2	TRBJ1-2	TRBD1	CASREGTATNYGYTF	TGTGCCAGCAGGGAAGGGACAGCAACTAACTATGGCTACACCTTC
-	TRBV19	TRBJ2-2	TRBD2	CASTIPRGGSTGELFF	TGTGCCAGTACCATTCCAAGGGGAGGGAGCACCGGGGAGCTGTTTTTT
-	TRBV2	TRBJ1-4	-	CASTKGRGGEKLFF	TGTGCCAGCACTAAGGGCAGGGGAGGTGAAAAACTGTTTTTT